This T cell receptor (beta chain) was profiled in a study of blood T cell repertoires in COVID-19. As for the study in general: COVID-19 samples from acute and convalescent phases originated in the United States, Italy and Spain.

The length of the CDR3 is 13 residues. Per the germline V gene, CDR1 is SGDLS and CDR2 is YYNGEE. Trimming took 0 bases from V and 4 from J, leaving 7 bases between them. Per the original methods: Amplification with reference gene primers provided the estimates of nucleated cell counts. Only in-frame clones appear in the TCRdb table, and some are missing; sequencing was by immunoSEQ multiplex PCR. That table is the source of V, J and clone size, and D and trimming were worked out from the DNA. Among 97,000 or so clones, 75% to 95% were seen once, and the ten largest hold about 4%. This clonotype originated in a man younger than 35 with acute or convalescent COVID-19. This chain links TRBV9 with TRBJ2-5, with D possibly matching TRBD2 (5 bases). Sequencing was performed on peripheral blood. CDR3 coding DNA: TGTGCCAGCAGCGTAGACCGGGGAGAGACCCAGTACTTC. It is translated as CASSVDRGETQYF.